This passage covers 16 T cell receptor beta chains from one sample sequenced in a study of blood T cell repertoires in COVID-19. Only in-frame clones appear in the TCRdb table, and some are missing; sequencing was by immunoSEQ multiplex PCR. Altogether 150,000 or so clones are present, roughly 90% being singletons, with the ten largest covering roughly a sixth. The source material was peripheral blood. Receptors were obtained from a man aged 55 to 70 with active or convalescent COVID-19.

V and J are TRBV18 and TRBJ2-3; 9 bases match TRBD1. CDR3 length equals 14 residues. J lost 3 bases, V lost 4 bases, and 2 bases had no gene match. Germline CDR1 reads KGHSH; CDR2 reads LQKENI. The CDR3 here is CASSLGQGTDTQYF. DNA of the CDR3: TGTGCCAGCTCACTCGGACAGGGGACAGATACGCAGTATTTT.

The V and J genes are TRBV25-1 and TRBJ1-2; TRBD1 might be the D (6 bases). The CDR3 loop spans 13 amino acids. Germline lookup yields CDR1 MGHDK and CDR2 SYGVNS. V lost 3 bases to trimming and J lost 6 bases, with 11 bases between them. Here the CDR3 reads CASSDWGRDGYTF. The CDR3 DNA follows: TGTGCCAGCAGTGATTGGGGGCGGGATGGCTACACCTTC.

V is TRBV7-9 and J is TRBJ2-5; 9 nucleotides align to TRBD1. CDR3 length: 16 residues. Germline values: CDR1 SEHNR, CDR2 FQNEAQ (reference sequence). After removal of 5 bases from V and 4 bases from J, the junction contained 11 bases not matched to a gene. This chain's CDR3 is CASSPGQGEGGETQYF. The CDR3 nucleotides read TGTGCCAGCAGCCCGGGACAGGGCGAAGGGGGAGAGACCCAGTACTTC.

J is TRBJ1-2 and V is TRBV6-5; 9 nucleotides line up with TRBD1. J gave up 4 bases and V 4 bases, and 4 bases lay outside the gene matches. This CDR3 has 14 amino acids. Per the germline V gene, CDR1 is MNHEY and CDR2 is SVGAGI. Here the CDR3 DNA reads TGTGCCAGCAGTTCCATACAGGGGGCCTATGGCTACACCTTC. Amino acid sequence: CASSSIQGAYGYTF.

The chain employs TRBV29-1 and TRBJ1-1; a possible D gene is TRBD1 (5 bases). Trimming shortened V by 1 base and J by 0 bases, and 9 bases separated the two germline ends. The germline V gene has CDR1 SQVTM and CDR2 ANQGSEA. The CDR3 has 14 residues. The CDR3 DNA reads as TGCAGCGTTGAAGGTTCAGGGCTGAACACTGAAGCTTTCTTT. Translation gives CSVEGSGLNTEAFF.

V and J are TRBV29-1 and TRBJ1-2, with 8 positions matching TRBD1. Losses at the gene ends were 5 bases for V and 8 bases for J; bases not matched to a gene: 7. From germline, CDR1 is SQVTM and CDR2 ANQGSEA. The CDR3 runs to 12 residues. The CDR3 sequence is CSVQGALEGYTF. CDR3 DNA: TGCAGCGTTCAGGGGGCCCTAGAAGGCTACACCTTC.

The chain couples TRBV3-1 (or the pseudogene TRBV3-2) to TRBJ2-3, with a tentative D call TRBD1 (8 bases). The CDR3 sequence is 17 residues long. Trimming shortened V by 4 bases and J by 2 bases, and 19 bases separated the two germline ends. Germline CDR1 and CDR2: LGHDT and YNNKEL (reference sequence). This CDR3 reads CASSLQGARGHTDTQYF. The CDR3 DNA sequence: TGTGCCAGCAGCCTTCAGGGGGCGCGGGGGCACACAGATACGCAGTATTTT.

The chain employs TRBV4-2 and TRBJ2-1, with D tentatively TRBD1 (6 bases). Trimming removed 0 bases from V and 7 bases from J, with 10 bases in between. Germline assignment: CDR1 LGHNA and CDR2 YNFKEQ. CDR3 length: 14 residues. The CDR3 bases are TGTGCCAGCAGCCAAGAGGTAGGGGGAAATGAGCAGTTCTTC. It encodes CASSQEVGGNEQFF.

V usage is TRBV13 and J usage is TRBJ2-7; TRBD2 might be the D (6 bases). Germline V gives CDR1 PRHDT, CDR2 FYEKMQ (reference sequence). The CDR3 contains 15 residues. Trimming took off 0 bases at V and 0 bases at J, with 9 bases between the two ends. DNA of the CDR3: TGTGCCAGCAGCTTAGGGGGACTGGCCTCCTACGAGCAGTACTTC. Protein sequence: CASSLGGLASYEQYF.

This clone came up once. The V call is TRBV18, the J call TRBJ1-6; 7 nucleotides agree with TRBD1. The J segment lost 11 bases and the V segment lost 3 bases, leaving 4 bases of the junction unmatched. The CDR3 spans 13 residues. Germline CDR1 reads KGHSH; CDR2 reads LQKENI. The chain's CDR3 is CASSPDRATPLHF. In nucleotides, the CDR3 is TGTGCCAGCTCACCTGACAGGGCAACACCCCTCCACTTT. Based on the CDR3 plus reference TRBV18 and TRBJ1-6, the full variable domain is NAGVMQNPRHLVRRRGQEARLRCSPMKGHSHVYWYRQLPEEGLKFMVYLQKENIIDESGMPKERFSAEFPKEGPSILRIQQVVRGDSAAYFCASSPDRATPLHFGNGTRLTVT.

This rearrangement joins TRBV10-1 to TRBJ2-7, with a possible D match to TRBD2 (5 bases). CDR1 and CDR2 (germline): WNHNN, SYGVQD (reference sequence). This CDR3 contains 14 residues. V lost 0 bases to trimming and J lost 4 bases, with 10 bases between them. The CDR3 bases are TGCGCCAGCAGTGAGTCGGGCCGGGGTTACGAGCAGTACTTC. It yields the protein CASSESGRGYEQYF.

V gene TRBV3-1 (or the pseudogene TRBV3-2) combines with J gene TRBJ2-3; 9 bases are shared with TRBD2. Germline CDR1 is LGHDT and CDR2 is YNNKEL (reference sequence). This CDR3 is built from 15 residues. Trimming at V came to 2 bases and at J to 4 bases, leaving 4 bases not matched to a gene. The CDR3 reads CASSQIAGGSDTQYF. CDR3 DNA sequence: TGTGCCAGCAGCCAAATTGCGGGGGGGTCAGATACGCAGTATTTT.

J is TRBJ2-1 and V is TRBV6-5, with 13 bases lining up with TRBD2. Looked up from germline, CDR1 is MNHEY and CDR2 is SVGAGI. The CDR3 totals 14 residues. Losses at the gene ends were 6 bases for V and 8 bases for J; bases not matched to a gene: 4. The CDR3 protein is CASRRTSGGYEQFF. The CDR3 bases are TGTGCCAGCAGGAGGACTAGCGGGGGCTATGAGCAGTTCTTC.

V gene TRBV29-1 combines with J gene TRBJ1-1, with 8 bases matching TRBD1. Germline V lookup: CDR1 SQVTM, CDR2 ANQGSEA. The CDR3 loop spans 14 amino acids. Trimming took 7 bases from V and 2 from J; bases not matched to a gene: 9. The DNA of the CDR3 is TGCAGCGCCTCCCAGGGGGCTCAAAACACTGAAGCTTTCTTT. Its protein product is CSASQGAQNTEAFF.

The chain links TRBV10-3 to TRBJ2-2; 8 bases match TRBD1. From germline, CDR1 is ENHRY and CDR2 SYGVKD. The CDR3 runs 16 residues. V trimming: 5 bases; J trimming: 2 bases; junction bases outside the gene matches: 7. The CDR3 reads CAISPRDRQNTGELFF. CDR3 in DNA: TGTGCCATCAGTCCCCGGGACAGGCAAAACACCGGGGAGCTGTTTTTT.

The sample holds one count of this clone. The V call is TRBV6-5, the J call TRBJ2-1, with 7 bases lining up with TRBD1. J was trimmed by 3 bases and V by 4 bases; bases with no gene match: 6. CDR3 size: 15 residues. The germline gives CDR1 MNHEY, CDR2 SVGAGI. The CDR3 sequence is CASSLQGPYYNEQFF. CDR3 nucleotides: TGTGCCAGCAGTTTACAGGGGCCCTACTACAATGAGCAGTTCTTC.